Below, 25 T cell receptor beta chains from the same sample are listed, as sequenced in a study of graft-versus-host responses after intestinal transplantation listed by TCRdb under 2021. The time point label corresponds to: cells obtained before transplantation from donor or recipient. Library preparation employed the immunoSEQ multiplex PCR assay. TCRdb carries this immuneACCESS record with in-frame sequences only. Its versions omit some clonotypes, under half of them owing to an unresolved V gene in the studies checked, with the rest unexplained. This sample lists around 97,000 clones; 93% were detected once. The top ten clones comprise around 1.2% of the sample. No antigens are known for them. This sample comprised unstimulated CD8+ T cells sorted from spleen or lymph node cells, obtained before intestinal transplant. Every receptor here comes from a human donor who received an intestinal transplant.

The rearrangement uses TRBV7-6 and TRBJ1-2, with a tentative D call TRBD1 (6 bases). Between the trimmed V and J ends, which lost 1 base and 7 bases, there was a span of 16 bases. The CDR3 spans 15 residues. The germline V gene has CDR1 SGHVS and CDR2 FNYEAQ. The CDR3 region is CASSLDTGGGSGYTF. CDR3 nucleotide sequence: TGTGCCAGCAGCTTAGATACGGGGGGCGGGAGTGGCTACACCTTC. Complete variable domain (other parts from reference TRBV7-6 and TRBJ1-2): GAGVSQSPRYKVTKRGQDVALRCDPISGHVSLYWYRQALGQGPEFLTYFNYEAQQDKSGLPNDRFSAERPEGSISTLTIQRTEQRDSAMYRCASSLDTGGGSGYTFGSGTRLTVV.

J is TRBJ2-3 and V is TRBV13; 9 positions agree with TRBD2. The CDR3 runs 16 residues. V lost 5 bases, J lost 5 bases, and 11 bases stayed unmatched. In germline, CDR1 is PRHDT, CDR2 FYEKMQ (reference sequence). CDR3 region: CASSPRSSGEGDTQYF. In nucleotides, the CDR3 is TGTGCCAGCAGCCCCCGATCTAGCGGGGAAGGAGATACGCAGTATTTT.

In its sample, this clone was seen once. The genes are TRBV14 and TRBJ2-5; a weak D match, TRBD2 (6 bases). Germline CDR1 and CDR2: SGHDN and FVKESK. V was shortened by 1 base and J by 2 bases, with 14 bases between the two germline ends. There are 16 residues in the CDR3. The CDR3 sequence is CASSQAGRGLQETQYF. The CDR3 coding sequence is TGTGCCAGCAGCCAAGCGGGCCGGGGGTTACAAGAGACCCAGTACTTC.

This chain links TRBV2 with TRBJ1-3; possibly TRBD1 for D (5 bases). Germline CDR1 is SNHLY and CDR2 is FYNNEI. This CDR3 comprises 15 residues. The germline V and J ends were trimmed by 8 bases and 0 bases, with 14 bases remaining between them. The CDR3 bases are TGTGCCAGCGGCCCTGGGGGGGACTCTGGAAACACCATATATTTT. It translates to CASGPGGDSGNTIYF.

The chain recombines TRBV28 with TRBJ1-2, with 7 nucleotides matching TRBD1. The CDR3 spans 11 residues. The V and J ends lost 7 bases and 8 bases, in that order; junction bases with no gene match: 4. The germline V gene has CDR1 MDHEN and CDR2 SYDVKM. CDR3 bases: TGTGCCAGCACGGGACAGCAAGGCTACACCTTC. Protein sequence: CASTGQQGYTF.

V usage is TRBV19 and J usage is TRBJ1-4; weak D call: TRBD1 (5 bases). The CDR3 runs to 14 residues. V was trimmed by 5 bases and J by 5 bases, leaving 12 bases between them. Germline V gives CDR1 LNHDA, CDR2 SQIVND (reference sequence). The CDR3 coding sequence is TGTGCCAGTAGTCCGACAGCTGGAAATGAAAAACTGTTTTTT. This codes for CASSPTAGNEKLFF.

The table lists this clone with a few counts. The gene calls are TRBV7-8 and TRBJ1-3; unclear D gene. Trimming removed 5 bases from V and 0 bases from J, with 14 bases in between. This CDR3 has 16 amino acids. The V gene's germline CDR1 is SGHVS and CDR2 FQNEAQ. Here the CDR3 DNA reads TGTGCCAGCAGCCCAAGCCCGCCACCCTCTGGAAACACCATATATTTT. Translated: CASSPSPPPSGNTIYF.

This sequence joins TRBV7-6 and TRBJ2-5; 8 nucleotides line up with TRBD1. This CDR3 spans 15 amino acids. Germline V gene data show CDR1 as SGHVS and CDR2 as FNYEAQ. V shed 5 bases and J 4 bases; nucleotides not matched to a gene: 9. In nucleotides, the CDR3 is TGTGCCAGCAGCGCCGCAGGGGGCCGAGGAGAGACCCAGTACTTC. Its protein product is CASSAAGGRGETQYF.

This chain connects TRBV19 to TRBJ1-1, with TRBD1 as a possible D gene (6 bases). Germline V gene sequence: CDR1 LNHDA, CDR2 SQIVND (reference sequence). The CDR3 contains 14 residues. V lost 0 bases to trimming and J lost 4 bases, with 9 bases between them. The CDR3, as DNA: TGTGCCAGTAGTATAGAACAGGGTAGCACTGAAGCTTTCTTT. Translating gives CASSIEQGSTEAFF.

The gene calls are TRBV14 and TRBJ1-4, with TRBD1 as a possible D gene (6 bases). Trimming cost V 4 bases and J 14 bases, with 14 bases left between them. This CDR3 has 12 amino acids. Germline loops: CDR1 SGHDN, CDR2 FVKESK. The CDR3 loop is CASSRTVGHLFF. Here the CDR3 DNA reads TGTGCCAGCAGCCGAACAGTGGGACATCTGTTTTTT.

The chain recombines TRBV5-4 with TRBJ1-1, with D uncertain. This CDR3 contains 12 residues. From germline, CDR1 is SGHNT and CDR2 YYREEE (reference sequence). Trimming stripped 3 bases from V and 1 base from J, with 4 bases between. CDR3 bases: TGTGCCAGCAGCTGGGGGAACACTGAAGCTTTCTTT. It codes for CASSWGNTEAFF. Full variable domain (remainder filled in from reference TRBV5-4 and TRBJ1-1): ETGVTQSPTHLIKTRGQQVTLRCSSQSGHNTVSWYQQALGQGPQFIFQYYREEENGRGNFPPRFSGLQFPNYSSELNVNALELDDSALYLCASSWGNTEAFFGQGTRLTVV.

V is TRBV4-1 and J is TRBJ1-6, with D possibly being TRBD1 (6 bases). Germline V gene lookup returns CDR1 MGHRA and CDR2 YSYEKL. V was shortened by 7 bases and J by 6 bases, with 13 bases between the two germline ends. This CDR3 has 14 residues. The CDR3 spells CASTTVGGNSPLHF. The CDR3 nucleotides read TGCGCCAGCACCACCGTAGGGGGTAATTCACCCCTCCACTTT.

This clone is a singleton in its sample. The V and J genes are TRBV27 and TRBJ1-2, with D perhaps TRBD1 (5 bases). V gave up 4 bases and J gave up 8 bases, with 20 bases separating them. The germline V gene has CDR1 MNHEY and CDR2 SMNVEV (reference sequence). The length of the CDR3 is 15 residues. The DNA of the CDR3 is TGTGCCAGCAGTTCCCCAACGGCAGGGAGGAACGGCTACACCTTC. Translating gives CASSSPTAGRNGYTF.

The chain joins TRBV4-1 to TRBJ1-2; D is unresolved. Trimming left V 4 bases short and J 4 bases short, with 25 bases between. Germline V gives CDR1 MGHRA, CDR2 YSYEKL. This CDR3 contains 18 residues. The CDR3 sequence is CASSLPRGAGSLSYGYTF. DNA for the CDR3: TGCGCCAGCAGCCTCCCGAGAGGCGCGGGGTCACTGTCCTATGGCTACACCTTC.

CDR3 in amino acids: CASSRTGELFF. CDR3 DNA: TGTGCCAGCAGCCGCACGGGGGAGCTGTTTTTT. This chain links TRBV7-9 with TRBJ2-2; D call uncertain. Germline CDR1 SEHNR, CDR2 FQNEAQ (reference sequence). The CDR3 has 11 amino acids. V lost 5 bases, J lost 8 bases, and 6 bases lay in between.

The CDR3 reads CASSPAGGRVETQYF. The CDR3 DNA sequence: TGTGCCAGCAGCCCGGCGGGGGGCCGAGTGGAGACCCAGTACTTC. The V call is TRBV7-9, the J call TRBJ2-5, with 8 bases that match TRBD2. The J segment lost 5 bases and the V segment lost 5 bases, leaving 10 bases of the junction unmatched. Germline loops: CDR1 SEHNR, CDR2 FQNEAQ (reference sequence). This CDR3 spans 15 amino acids.

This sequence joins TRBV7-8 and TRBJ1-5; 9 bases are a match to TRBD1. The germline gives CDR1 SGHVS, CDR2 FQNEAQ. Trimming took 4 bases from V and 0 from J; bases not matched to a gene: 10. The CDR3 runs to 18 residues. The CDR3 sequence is CASSSPGQGQFSNQPQHF. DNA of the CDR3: TGTGCCAGCAGCTCTCCGGGACAGGGACAATTTAGCAATCAGCCCCAGCATTTT.

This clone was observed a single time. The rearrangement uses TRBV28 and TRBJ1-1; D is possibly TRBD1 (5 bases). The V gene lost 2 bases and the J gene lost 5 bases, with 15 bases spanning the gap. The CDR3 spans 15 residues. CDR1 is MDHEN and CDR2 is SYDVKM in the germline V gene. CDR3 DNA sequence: TGTGCCAGCAGTTTAACAGGACGGACGGGGACTGAAGCTTTCTTT. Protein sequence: CASSLTGRTGTEAFF.

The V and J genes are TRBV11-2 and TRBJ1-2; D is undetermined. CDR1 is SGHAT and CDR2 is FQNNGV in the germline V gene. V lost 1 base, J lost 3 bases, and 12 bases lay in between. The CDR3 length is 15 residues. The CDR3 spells CASSLVNSRHYGYTF. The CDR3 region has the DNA TGTGCCAGCAGCTTAGTTAACAGCCGGCACTATGGCTACACCTTC.

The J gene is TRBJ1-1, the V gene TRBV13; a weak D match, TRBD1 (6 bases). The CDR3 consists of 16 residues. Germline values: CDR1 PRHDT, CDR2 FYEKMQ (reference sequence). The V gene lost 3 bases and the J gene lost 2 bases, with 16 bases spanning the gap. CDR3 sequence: CASSFRGVVRNTEAFF. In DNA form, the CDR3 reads TGTGCCAGCAGCTTTAGGGGGGTGGTAAGAAACACTGAAGCTTTCTTT.

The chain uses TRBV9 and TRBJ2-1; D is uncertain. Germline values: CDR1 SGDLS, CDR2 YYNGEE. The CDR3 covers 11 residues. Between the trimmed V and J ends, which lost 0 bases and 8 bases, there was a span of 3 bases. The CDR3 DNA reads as TGTGCCAGCAGCGTAGGCTATGAGCAGTTCTTC. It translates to CASSVGYEQFF.

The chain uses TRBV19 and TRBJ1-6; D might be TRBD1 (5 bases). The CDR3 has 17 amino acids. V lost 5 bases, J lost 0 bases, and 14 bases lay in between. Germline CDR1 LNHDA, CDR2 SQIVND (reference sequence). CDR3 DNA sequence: TGTGCCAGTAGTCCGTGGCGGGGGAGCTCCTATAATTCACCCCTCCACTTT. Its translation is CASSPWRGSSYNSPLHF. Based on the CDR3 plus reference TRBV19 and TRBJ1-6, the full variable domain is DGGITQSPKYLFRKEGQNVTLSCEQNLNHDAMYWYRQDPGQGLRLIYYSQIVNDFQKGDIAEGYSVSREKKESFPLTVTSAQKNPTAFYLCASSPWRGSSYNSPLHFGNGTRLTVT.

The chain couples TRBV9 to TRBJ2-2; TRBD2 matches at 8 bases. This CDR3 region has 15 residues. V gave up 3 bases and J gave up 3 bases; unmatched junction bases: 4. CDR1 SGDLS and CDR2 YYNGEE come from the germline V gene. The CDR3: CASSATSGYTGELFF. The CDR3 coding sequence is TGTGCCAGCAGCGCTACTAGCGGCTACACCGGGGAGCTGTTTTTT.

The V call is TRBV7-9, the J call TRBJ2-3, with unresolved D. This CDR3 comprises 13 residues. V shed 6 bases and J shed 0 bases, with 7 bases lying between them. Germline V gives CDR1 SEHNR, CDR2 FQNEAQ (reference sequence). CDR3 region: CASRQRSTDTQYF. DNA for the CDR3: TGTGCCAGCAGGCAGAGAAGCACAGATACGCAGTATTTT.

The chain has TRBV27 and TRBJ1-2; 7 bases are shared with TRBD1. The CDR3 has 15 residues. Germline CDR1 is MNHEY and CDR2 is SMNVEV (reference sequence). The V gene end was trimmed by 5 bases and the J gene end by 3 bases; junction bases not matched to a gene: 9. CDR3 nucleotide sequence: TGTGCCAGCAGTGTGACAGGGTCTAGGGACTATGGCTACACCTTC. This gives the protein CASSVTGSRDYGYTF.